This T cell receptor beta chain was recovered during a study of T cell responses to AZD1222 COVID-19 vaccine. Overall study findings and caveats: Close to half of spike-specific TCRs reportedly recognize unmutated variant regions. Baseline serology detected seropositivity in only six or seven AZD1222 recipients. Researchers report vaccine-associated CD4 TCRs spanning spike, with dominance at 160-218 and 743-854. Mostly white British, mostly female donors; authors suggested clonal diversity may be underestimated.

Data came from immunoSEQ multiplex PCR; TCRdb stores just in-frame clones and leaves some out. The data hold approximately 170,000 clones, with roughly 92% observed a single time. V lost 5 bases, J lost 4 bases, and 5 bases stayed unmatched. The CDR3 has 14 amino acids. Germline assignment: CDR1 SEHNR and CDR2 FQNEAQ (reference sequence). Of note for this clone: Its antigen is not known.

The V call is TRBV7-9, the J call TRBJ1-2; 9 nucleotides match TRBD1. The sample consisted of peripheral blood, taken on day 0 of AZD1222 vaccination. This receptor was taken from an adult in good health. The CDR3: CASSLGTGRYGYTF. The CDR3 DNA is TGTGCCAGCAGCCTAGGGACAGGGCGCTATGGCTACACCTTC. The full variable domain, its missing parts supplied by reference TRBV7-9 and TRBJ1-2, is DTGVSQNPRHKITKRGQNVTFRCDPISEHNRLYWYRQTLGQGPEFLTYFQNEAQLEKSRLLSDRFSAERPKGSFSTLEIQRTEQGDSAMYLCASSLGTGRYGYTFGSGTRLTVV.